One sample yielded the 30 T cell receptor beta chains listed below, sequenced in a study of cytomegalovirus exposure and HLA in healthy donors. The method was immunoSEQ multiplex PCR; TCRdb's version includes in-frame clones alone and lacks a portion of them. The repertoire holds roughly 150,000 clones, around 90% seen once, with roughly 3% in the top ten. Sequencing was carried out using PBMCs. The source of these receptors is a man younger than 30 in good health and CMV-seronegative.

The chain joins TRBV5-6 to TRBJ2-7, with 8 bases lining up with TRBD2. The CDR3 is 15 amino acids. V shed 0 bases and J 1 base; nucleotides not matched to a gene: 3. Germline CDR1 SGHDT, CDR2 YYEEEE. CDR3 nucleotide sequence: TGTGCCAGCAGCTTGGAGCCGGGAGGGTCCTACGAGCAGTACTTC. This encodes CASSLEPGGSYEQYF.

This chain links TRBV29-1 with TRBJ2-1; 8 nucleotides agree with TRBD1. The ends lost 7 bases at V and 8 bases at J; junction bases unmatched: 4. CDR1 is SQVTM and CDR2 is ANQGSEA in the germline V gene. The CDR3 extends over 11 amino acids. CDR3 sequence: CSADRGYEQFF. The DNA for the CDR3 is TGCAGCGCAGACAGGGGATATGAGCAGTTCTTC.

The V and J genes are TRBV10-2 and TRBJ2-5; 8 positions agree with TRBD2. V was clipped by 1 base and J by 1 base; unmatched bases: 8. The CDR3 covers 17 residues. Germline V gives CDR1 WSHSY, CDR2 SAAADI. The CDR3 DNA reads TGCGCCAGCAGTGAGTGGGGTCAGCGGGAGACCCAAGAGACCCAGTACTTC. Amino acid sequence: CASSEWGQRETQETQYF.

The chain combines TRBV4-1 with TRBJ2-7; D gene unclear. Looked up from germline, CDR1 is MGHRA and CDR2 is YSYEKL. This CDR3 spans 13 amino acids. V was cut by 3 bases and J by 1 base, with 7 bases left in between. CDR3 sequence: CASSQQVSYEQYF. The CDR3 DNA sequence: TGCGCCAGCAGCCAGCAGGTTTCCTACGAGCAGTACTTC.

The chain links TRBV6-5 to TRBJ2-1; 7 bases fit TRBD2. Germline-derived CDR1 and CDR2 are MNHEY and SVGAGI. J lost 9 bases, V lost 6 bases, and 8 bases had no gene match. CDR3 size: 13 residues. The CDR3 protein is CASRYGTNREQFF. The DNA for the CDR3 is TGTGCCAGCAGGTATGGGACTAACCGTGAGCAGTTCTTC.

CDR3 coding DNA: TGTGCCAGCAGCCCCCCCGGGACTAGCGGATACAATGAGCAGTTCTTC. This translates into CASSPPGTSGYNEQFF. The J gene is TRBJ2-1, the V gene TRBV9; TRBD2 aligns across 11 bases. With 4 bases clipped from V and 4 bases from J, the junction kept 7 bases outside the gene matches. Germline CDR1 and CDR2: SGDLS and YYNGEE. CDR3 length equals 16 residues.

On this clone: One end of the junction varies from germline; a read error may be responsible. This chain connects TRBV7-7 to TRBJ2-7; 7 bases are a match to TRBD1. In germline, CDR1 is SSHAT, CDR2 FNYEAQ (reference sequence). This CDR3 comprises 14 residues. CDR3 residues: CASSAGTETYEQYF. The CDR3 coding sequence is TGTGCTAGCAGCGCCGGGACAGAAACCTACGAGCAGTACTTC.

The chain couples TRBV2 to TRBJ2-3; 10 bases are shared with TRBD1. Germline CDR1 reads SNHLY; CDR2 reads FYNNEI. Losses at the gene ends were 5 bases for V and 1 base for J; bases not matched to a gene: 3. The length of the CDR3 is 15 residues. The CDR3 loop is CASSFGTGGTDTQYF. As DNA, the CDR3 is TGTGCCAGCAGTTTCGGGACAGGGGGCACAGATACGCAGTATTTT.

The chain joins TRBV18 to TRBJ1-4, with D perhaps TRBD1 (5 bases). The CDR3 length is 16 residues. Trimming shortened V by 2 bases and J by 7 bases, and 17 bases separated the two germline ends. CDR1 is KGHSH, CDR2 LQKENI, per germline. The CDR3 bases are TGTGCCAGCTCACCATTAATCGGGGGGAGTGTTGAAAAACTGTTTTTT. It is translated as CASSPLIGGSVEKLFF.

The table lists this clone with a few counts. This chain joins TRBV19 and TRBJ2-7, with a tentative D call TRBD2 (6 bases). Germline V gene lookup returns CDR1 LNHDA and CDR2 SQIVND (reference sequence). The CDR3 covers 13 residues. V was clipped by 10 bases and J by 2 bases, with 15 bases between them. DNA of the CDR3: TGTGCCACAAACGGGGGTTTAACCTACGAGCAGTACTTC. This encodes CATNGGLTYEQYF. The complete variable domain, with remaining parts taken from reference TRBV19 and TRBJ2-7, reads DGGITQSPKYLFRKEGQNVTLSCEQNLNHDAMYWYRQDPGQGLRLIYYSQIVNDFQKGDIAEGYSVSREKKESFPLTVTSAQKNPTAFYLCATNGGLTYEQYFGPGTRLTVT.

This chain uses TRBV13 with TRBJ1-3; D may be TRBD1 (6 bases). The CDR3 has 17 amino acids. Trimming stripped 2 bases from V and 0 bases from J, with 14 bases between. Germline V CDR1 and CDR2: PRHDT, FYEKMQ (reference sequence). CDR3 amino acids: CASSLSTGHFSGNTIYF. In DNA form, the CDR3 reads TGTGCCAGCAGCTTAAGTACGGGACATTTCTCTGGAAACACCATATATTTT.

The chain employs TRBV4-1 and TRBJ2-7; TRBD2 agrees at 10 bases. CDR3 length equals 14 residues. V dropped 4 bases and J dropped 4; count of bases not matched to a gene: 4. The germline V gene encodes CDR1 MGHRA and CDR2 YSYEKL. CDR3 sequence reads: CASSPVTSGYEQYF. The CDR3 DNA reads TGCGCCAGCAGCCCAGTGACTAGCGGGTACGAGCAGTACTTC.

The gene calls are TRBV19 and TRBJ1-5; D is possibly TRBD1 (6 bases). Trimming removed 5 bases from V and 1 base from J, with 15 bases in between. Germline values: CDR1 LNHDA, CDR2 SQIVND (reference sequence). This CDR3 is built from 16 residues. Written as DNA, the CDR3 is TGTGCCAGTAGTTGGGGGGGGCTGGGGAGCAATCAGCCCCAGCATTTT. It yields the protein CASSWGGLGSNQPQHF.

This clone has a handful of counts. J is TRBJ1-5 and V is TRBV19, with D unclear. CDR1 and CDR2 from the germline V gene are LNHDA and SQIVND (reference sequence). The CDR3 has 14 amino acids. Trimming took off 9 bases at V and 7 bases at J, with 19 bases between the two ends. The CDR3 DNA sequence: TGTGCCAGCGAGGTAGAGGGTTCCTTCCAGCCCCAGCATTTT. Its protein is CASEVEGSFQPQHF. The full variable domain, completed using reference TRBV19 and TRBJ1-5, is DGGITQSPKYLFRKEGQNVTLSCEQNLNHDAMYWYRQDPGQGLRLIYYSQIVNDFQKGDIAEGYSVSREKKESFPLTVTSAQKNPTAFYLCASEVEGSFQPQHFGDGTRLSIL.

The gene calls are TRBV11-2 and TRBJ1-5; 9 bases line up with TRBD1. The CDR3 is 15 amino acids. CDR1 is SGHAT and CDR2 is FQNNGV in the germline V gene. V lost 5 bases, J lost 5 bases, and 7 bases stayed unmatched. The CDR3 region has the DNA TGTGCCAGCAGCCCGCGGACAGGGGAAGATCAGCCCCAGCATTTT. This gives the protein CASSPRTGEDQPQHF.

CDR3 sequence (DNA): TGTGCCAGCAGAAAAGGACTAGCTTCCGGGGAGCTGTTTTTT. This translates into CASRKGLASGELFF. The rearrangement uses TRBV6-1 and TRBJ2-2, with 8 bases identical to TRBD2. CDR1 and CDR2 from the germline V gene are MNHNS and SASEGT. Losses at the gene ends were 6 bases for V and 6 bases for J; bases not matched to a gene: 6. The CDR3 has 14 residues.

This chain joins TRBV28 and TRBJ2-1; a possible D gene is TRBD2 (5 bases). CDR1 is MDHEN, CDR2 SYDVKM, per germline. Trimming took off 8 bases at V and 5 bases at J, with 16 bases between the two ends. This CDR3 is built from 14 residues. CDR3 coding DNA: TGTGCCAGCCTGGAACCTAGCCCCGACAATGAGCAGTTCTTC. Translated, it gives CASLEPSPDNEQFF.

This clone has only one observation. The rearrangement joins TRBV28 to TRBJ1-5; D uncertain. Germline assignment: CDR1 MDHEN and CDR2 SYDVKM. The V and J ends lost 5 bases and 0 bases respectively, with 11 bases between them. The length of the CDR3 is 15 residues. As DNA, the CDR3 is TGTGCCAGCAGTCTCCGAAGAGTTAGCAATCAGCCCCAGCATTTT. Encoded protein: CASSLRRVSNQPQHF.

This clone occurred a few times. The rearrangement uses TRBV7-9 and TRBJ1-3; D unresolved. There are 12 residues in the CDR3. Germline CDR1 reads SEHNR; CDR2 reads FQNEAQ (reference sequence). Trimming left V 5 bases short and J 15 bases short, with 17 bases between. The CDR3 region has the DNA TGTGCCAGCAGCCTGGGTGAGGGCCCAACATATTTT. Protein: CASSLGEGPTYF.

The J gene is TRBJ1-2, the V gene TRBV28; D is unclear. CDR3 length: 13 residues. With 8 bases removed from V and 6 bases from J, the gap between germline ends came to 16 bases. CDR1 and CDR2 (germline): MDHEN, SYDVKM. CDR3 sequence (DNA): TGTGCCAGCGCCGTGGCAGCGATGGATGGCTACACCTTC. This encodes CASAVAAMDGYTF.

The chain carries TRBV19 and TRBJ1-2; 7 nucleotides line up with TRBD1. CDR3 length: 16 amino acids. Germline trimming cut 6 bases from V and 0 bases from J; bases unmatched to any gene: 10. Per germline, CDR1 LNHDA and CDR2 SQIVND (reference sequence). CDR3 coding DNA: TGTGCCAGTAGACCTCGGGACAGTGCCTCTAACTATGGCTACACCTTC. Its protein is CASRPRDSASNYGYTF.

The gene calls are TRBV19 and TRBJ2-7; 11 nucleotides line up with TRBD2. Germline CDR1 reads LNHDA; CDR2 reads SQIVND (reference sequence). The CDR3 sequence is 14 residues long. J gave up 2 bases and V 6 bases, and 3 bases lay outside the gene matches. The CDR3: CASRGLAGTYEQYF. The CDR3 coding sequence is TGTGCCAGTAGAGGACTAGCGGGTACCTACGAGCAGTACTTC.

The CDR3 protein is CASSLSRGNTEAFF. The CDR3 coding sequence is TGTGCCAGCAGTTTATCGCGGGGGAACACTGAAGCTTTCTTT. This chain joins TRBV27 and TRBJ1-1; no clear D gene. This CDR3 is 14 amino acids long. V was clipped by 0 bases and J by 1 base, with 6 bases between them. Germline V gene sequence: CDR1 MNHEY, CDR2 SMNVEV (reference sequence).

The chain combines TRBV29-1 with TRBJ2-7; a possible D gene is TRBD1 (6 bases). V lost 4 bases and J 3 bases, leaving 16 bases between the germline ends. The CDR3 spans 14 residues. Germline V gives CDR1 SQVTM, CDR2 ANQGSEA. The CDR3 region is CSVAPGTSNYEQYF. Here the CDR3 DNA reads TGCAGCGTTGCCCCCGGGACAAGCAACTACGAGCAGTACTTC.

The chain uses TRBV28 and TRBJ1-2; D call uncertain. V was shortened by 6 bases and J by 3 bases, with 5 bases between the two germline ends. The CDR3 has 11 residues. Germline V gives CDR1 MDHEN, CDR2 SYDVKM. CDR3 DNA: TGTGCCAGCAGGAGGGACTATGGCTACACCTTC. Its protein product is CASRRDYGYTF.

The chain combines TRBV5-1 with TRBJ1-3; TRBD1 is a possible D gene (5 bases). The V end was cut by 4 bases, the J end by 1 base, with 18 bases between. CDR3 size: 17 residues. Germline V gene lookup returns CDR1 SGHRS and CDR2 YFSETQ. This CDR3 is CASSLGTGTRSGNTIYF. CDR3 bases: TGCGCCAGCAGCCTGGGGACGGGGACTAGATCTGGAAACACCATATATTTT.

This clone was detected only once. V is TRBV13 and J is TRBJ2-3; maybe TRBD1 (6 bases). The CDR3 loop spans 15 amino acids. With 4 bases removed from V and 1 base from J, the gap between germline ends came to 12 bases. CDR1 is PRHDT and CDR2 is FYEKMQ in the germline V gene (reference sequence). The CDR3 region has the DNA TGTGCCAGCAGCTGGTACCAGGGGCGCACAGATACGCAGTATTTT. Translation: CASSWYQGRTDTQYF. Drawing the rest from reference TRBV13 and TRBJ2-3, the complete variable domain is AAGVIQSPRHLIKEKRETATLKCYPIPRHDTVYWYQQGPGQDPQFLISFYEKMQSDKGSIPDRFSAQQFSDYHSELNMSSLELGDSALYFCASSWYQGRTDTQYFGPGTRLTVL.

The chain employs TRBV6-5 and TRBJ2-5; TRBD1 is a possible D gene (6 bases). Germline CDR1 and CDR2: MNHEY and SVGAGI. Deletions cut 6 bases from V and 6 bases from J, with 11 bases between. CDR3 size: 12 residues. CDR3 nucleotide sequence: TGTGCCAGCAGGGACAGCAGCAAGACCCAGTACTTC. It is translated as CASRDSSKTQYF.

The chain is built from TRBV7-9 and TRBJ2-7; 11 bases are shared with TRBD2. This CDR3 region has 16 residues. Trimming cost V 6 bases and J 4 bases; bases outside gene matches: 11. Germline V CDR1 and CDR2: SEHNR, FQNEAQ (reference sequence). For the CDR3, the DNA is TGTGCCAGCAGTTTTACCGGGACTAGCGGCTTTTACGAGCAGTACTTC. It is translated as CASSFTGTSGFYEQYF.

This sequence joins TRBV5-4 and TRBJ1-2; no clear D gene. The V gene's germline CDR1 is SGHNT and CDR2 YYREEE (reference sequence). This CDR3 region has 14 residues. Trimming removed 0 bases at V and 6 bases at J, with 12 bases between. CDR3 sequence: CASSLGRSVDGYTF. The CDR3 DNA sequence: TGTGCCAGCAGCTTGGGACGGAGCGTTGATGGCTACACCTTC.